These T cell receptor beta chains were read from a single sample in a study of blood T cells in healthy people across ages. Each CDR3 protein gets one entry after TCRdb re-called the 5' RACE reads with MiXCR. The table shows roughly 700,000 distinct CDR3 sequences, with less than 40% occurring only once. The sequenced sample was blood. Receptors originate from a woman aged 80 or over in good health. Each CDR3 is given with its conserved first and last residue. Each record gives: clone size, V gene, D gene, J gene, CDR3 protein, CDR3 DNA. The D gene is left open where the match is weak. Size is stated for part of the rows, as once, few or many counts, or as a class when the clone is expanded.

>.|TRBV7-2|TRBD1|TRBJ2-1
CASSLGQGVNNEQFF
TGTGCCAGCAGCTTAGGACAGGGGGTAAACAATGAGCAGTTCTTC
>.|TRBV12-3/TRBV12-4|.|TRBJ2-3
CASSFGRVSADAQYF
TGTGCCAGCAGTTTCGGCAGAGTGAGCGCAGATGCGCAGTATTTT
>many|TRBV9|.|TRBJ2-3
CASSAGRDTQYF
TGTGCCAGCAGCGCCGGGAGAGATACGCAGTATTTT
>.|TRBV29-1|.|TRBJ2-2
CSVIGHPLNTGELFF
TGCAGCGTTATAGGACACCCACTAAACACCGGGGAGCTGTTTTTT
>.|TRBV5-1|.|TRBJ1-2
CASSLEAGRDGYTF
TGCGCCAGCAGCTTGGAGGCGGGGAGGGATGGCTACACCTTC
>many|TRBV7-9|TRBD1|TRBJ2-5
CASSDPLTGGVETQYF
TGTGCCAGCAGCGACCCGCTTACAGGGGGAGTAGAGACCCAGTACTTC
>.|TRBV2|TRBD1|TRBJ1-6
CASKKGAGDSPLHF
TGTGCCAGCAAGAAGGGGGCAGGCGATTCACCCCTCCACTTT
>many|TRBV20-1|.|TRBJ2-5
CSAARGQETQYF
TGCAGTGCAGCAAGGGGGCAAGAGACCCAGTACTTC
>many|TRBV2|.|TRBJ2-3
CASSDRPTDTQYF
TGTGCCAGCAGTGATCGGCCCACAGATACGCAGTATTTT
>.|TRBV4-2|TRBD1|TRBJ1-6
CASSQESGTGSSPLHF
TGTGCCAGCAGCCAAGAATCCGGGACAGGGAGTTCACCCCTCCACTTT
>.|TRBV5-1|.|TRBJ1-1
CASSLDAGGDTEAFF
TGCGCCAGCAGCTTGGATGCGGGGGGGGACACTGAAGCTTTCTTT
>.|TRBV6-6|TRBD1|TRBJ1-4
CASRTGGSNEKLFF
TGTGCCAGCAGGACAGGGGGCTCTAATGAAAAACTGTTTTTT
>many|TRBV30|.|TRBJ2-7
CAWSAGIEQYF
TGTGCCTGGAGTGCTGGTATCGAGCAGTACTTC
>few|TRBV7-8|TRBD1|TRBJ1-5
CASSLVGTGNEDHQPQHF
TGTGCCAGCAGCTTAGTTGGGACAGGGAACGAGGACCATCAGCCCCAGCATTTT
>many|TRBV20-1|.|TRBJ1-6
CSATLGRDNSPLHF
TGCAGTGCTACCCTGGGCAGGGATAATTCACCCCTCCACTTT
>few|TRBV7-8|TRBD1|TRBJ1-1
CASSLEGTARPSTEAFF
TGTGCCAGCAGCCTAGAAGGGACAGCCCGTCCGAGCACTGAAGCTTTCTTT
>many|TRBV6-6|.|TRBJ1-2
CASSYSRGKGENYGYTF
TGTGCCAGCAGTTACTCGAGGGGGAAGGGGGAGAACTATGGCTACACCTTC
>.|TRBV15|TRBD1|TRBJ1-1
CATSRDPGGNTEAFF
TGTGCCACCAGCAGAGATCCAGGGGGTAACACTGAAGCTTTCTTT
>few|TRBV5-4|TRBD1|TRBJ1-6
CASSPRQGGSYNSPLHF
TGTGCCAGCAGCCCGAGACAGGGAGGATCCTATAATTCACCCCTCCACTTT
>.|TRBV12-3/TRBV12-4|TRBD2|TRBJ2-2
CASSRTGLVESGELFF
TGTGCCAGCAGTCGGACTGGACTAGTTGAATCCGGGGAGCTGTTTTTT
>.|TRBV5-4|.|TRBJ2-1
CASSSRTDLSNEQFF
TGTGCCAGCAGCTCCCGGACCGATCTGTCCAATGAGCAGTTCTTC
>many|TRBV20-1|TRBD1|TRBJ1-2
CSAREGQGPRYTF
TGCAGTGCTAGAGAGGGACAGGGGCCTCGCTACACCTTC
>many|TRBV20-1|TRBD1|TRBJ2-1
CSAPRGSSYNEQFF
TGCAGTGCCCCCAGGGGGAGCTCCTACAATGAGCAGTTCTTC
>many|TRBV20-1|.|TRBJ2-4
CSARGLASALAKNIQYF
TGCAGTGCTAGAGGCCTCGCATCCGCTCTAGCCAAAAACATTCAGTACTTC
>many|TRBV6-1|.|TRBJ2-3
CASSESGMWSTDTQYF
TGTGCCAGCAGTGAATCGGGGATGTGGAGCACAGATACGCAGTATTTT
>.|TRBV7-2|.|TRBJ2-4
CASSLGGDGRNIQYF
TGTGCCAGCAGCTTAGGCGGGGATGGGAGAAACATTCAGTACTTC
>many|TRBV20-1|TRBD2|TRBJ2-3
CSARDMASGADTQYF
TGCAGTGCTAGAGATATGGCTAGCGGGGCAGATACGCAGTATTTT
>.|TRBV6-5|.|TRBJ1-6
CASSYSTPGNHLHF
TGTGCCAGCAGTTATAGCACTCCGGGTAATCACCTCCACTTT
>many|TRBV7-2|.|TRBJ2-3
CASSLDLSTDTQYF
TGTGCCAGCAGCTTAGATCTGAGCACAGATACGCAGTATTTT
>many|TRBV20-1|.|TRBJ2-3
CSAIVTDTQYF
TGCAGTGCTATTGTCACAGATACGCAGTATTTT
>many|TRBV9|.|TRBJ2-7
CASSVGGRGGEQYF
TGTGCCAGCAGCGTAGGAGGCAGGGGGGGCGAGCAGTACTTC
>many|TRBV12-3/TRBV12-4|.|TRBJ1-2
CASSFPPVYGYTF
TGTGCCAGCAGTTTTCCCCCAGTCTATGGCTACACCTTC
>.|TRBV25-1|.|TRBJ2-3
CASSGDRDPQDTQYF
TGTGCCAGCAGTGGAGATAGAGACCCACAAGATACGCAGTATTTT
>many|TRBV7-2|TRBD1|TRBJ2-7
CASSPGTVTYEQYF
TGTGCCAGCAGCCCCGGGACAGTGACCTACGAGCAGTACTTC
>.|TRBV20-1|TRBD2|TRBJ2-7
CSARPGLAPHNEQYF
TGCAGTGCTAGGCCGGGACTAGCGCCCCACAATGAGCAGTACTTC
>.|TRBV6-5|.|TRBJ1-4
CASSYRGDANEKLFF
TGTGCCAGCAGTTACCGGGGGGATGCTAATGAAAAACTGTTTTTT
>.|TRBV4-3|.|TRBJ2-6
CASSQEQWGASVLTF
TGCGCCAGCAGCCAAGAACAGTGGGGGGCCAGCGTCCTGACTTTC
>few|TRBV20-1|.|TRBJ2-7
CSPRISSYEQYF
TGCAGTCCCCGTATTAGCTCCTACGAGCAGTACTTC
>many|TRBV20-1|TRBD1|TRBJ1-2
CSATLTGIYGYTF
TGCAGTGCGACCTTGACAGGGATCTATGGCTACACCTTC
>many|TRBV7-2|TRBD2|TRBJ2-1
CASSFGLATSNEQFF
TGTGCCAGCAGCTTCGGACTAGCCACTAGTAATGAGCAGTTCTTC
>few|TRBV6-1|TRBD2|TRBJ2-3
CASSDPLAGGPDTQYF
TGTGCCAGCAGTGATCCCCTAGCGGGGGGGCCAGATACGCAGTATTTT
>.|TRBV25-1|.|TRBJ2-7
CASSGGRGSLSYEQYF
TGTGCCAGCAGTGGGGGCCGGGGGAGTCTCTCCTACGAGCAGTACTTC
>few|TRBV5-1|.|TRBJ2-5
CASSLGVQSGASCETQYF
TGCGCCAGCAGCTTGGGCGTGCAATCAGGGGCCTCTTGTGAGACCCAGTACTTC
>.|TRBV7-3|.|TRBJ2-5
CASSSGDSQQETQYF
TGTGCCAGCAGCTCGGGGGACAGCCAGCAAGAGACCCAGTACTTC
>many|TRBV12-3/TRBV12-4|TRBD1|TRBJ2-1
CASSPGTGYYNEQFF
TGTGCCAGCAGCCCCGGGACAGGGTACTACAATGAGCAGTTCTTC
>few|TRBV3-1|.|TRBJ2-2
CASSQVANTGELFF
TGTGCCAGCAGCCAAGTTGCGAACACCGGGGAGCTGTTTTTT
>many|TRBV5-6|TRBD1|TRBJ2-5
CASSPDRGLDQETQYF
TGTGCCAGCAGCCCAGACAGGGGGTTGGATCAAGAGACCCAGTACTTC
>many|TRBV27|.|TRBJ1-2
CASRRDSPNYGYTF
TGTGCCAGCAGAAGAGACAGCCCGAACTATGGCTACACCTTC
>many|TRBV20-1|.|TRBJ2-1
CSAANFLDYNEQFF
TGCAGTGCCGCCAACTTCCTCGATTACAATGAGCAGTTCTTC
>once|TRBV20-1|TRBD2|TRBJ2-3
CSAIAGGYPDTQYF
TGCAGTGCCATAGCGGGAGGGTACCCAGATACGCAGTATTTT
>many|TRBV7-2|.|TRBJ2-1
CASSLRLDTMKQFF
TGTGCCAGCAGCCTCAGACTAGATACAATGAAGCAGTTCTTC
>many|TRBV9|.|TRBJ2-1
CASSVGSHSYNEQFF
TGTGCCAGCAGCGTAGGAAGCCACTCCTACAATGAGCAGTTCTTC
>.|TRBV4-1|TRBD2|TRBJ2-7
CASSQDLLAGPHEQYF
TGCGCCAGCAGCCAAGATCTACTAGCGGGTCCACACGAGCAGTACTTC